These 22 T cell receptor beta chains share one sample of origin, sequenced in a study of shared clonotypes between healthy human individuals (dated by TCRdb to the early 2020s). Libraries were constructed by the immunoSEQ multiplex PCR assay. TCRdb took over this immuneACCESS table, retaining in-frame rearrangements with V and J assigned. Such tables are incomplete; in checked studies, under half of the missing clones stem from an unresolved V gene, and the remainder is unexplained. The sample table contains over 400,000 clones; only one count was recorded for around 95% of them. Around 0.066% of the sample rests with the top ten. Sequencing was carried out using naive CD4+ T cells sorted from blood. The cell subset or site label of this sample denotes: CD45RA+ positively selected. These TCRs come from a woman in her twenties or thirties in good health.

The CDR3 sequence is CASSPDSYTGELFF. In nucleotides, the CDR3 is TGTGCCAGCTCACCGGACAGCTACACCGGGGAGCTGTTTTTT. The J gene is TRBJ2-2, the V gene TRBV18; tentative D call: TRBD1 (6 bases). With 3 bases removed from V and 3 bases from J, the gap between germline ends came to 8 bases. Per the germline V gene, CDR1 is KGHSH and CDR2 is LQKENI. The CDR3 length is 14 residues. Looking up the rest from reference TRBV18 and TRBJ2-2 gives the full variable domain: NAGVMQNPRHLVRRRGQEARLRCSPMKGHSHVYWYRQLPEEGLKFMVYLQKENIIDESGMPKERFSAEFPKEGPSILRIQQVVRGDSAAYFCASSPDSYTGELFFGEGSRLTVL.

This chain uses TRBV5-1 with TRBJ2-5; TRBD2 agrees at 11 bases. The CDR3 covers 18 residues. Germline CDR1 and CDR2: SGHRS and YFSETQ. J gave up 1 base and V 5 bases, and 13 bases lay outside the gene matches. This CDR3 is CASSGSGRDQPLQETQYF. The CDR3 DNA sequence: TGCGCCAGCAGTGGTAGCGGGAGGGACCAGCCGCTCCAAGAGACCCAGTACTTC.

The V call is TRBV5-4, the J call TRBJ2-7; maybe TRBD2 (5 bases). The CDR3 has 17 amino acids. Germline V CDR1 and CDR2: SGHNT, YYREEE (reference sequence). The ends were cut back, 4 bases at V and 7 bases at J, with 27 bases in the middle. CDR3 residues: CASSPGGVAVGSGEQYF. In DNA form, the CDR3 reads TGTGCCAGCAGCCCTGGTGGGGTGGCGGTAGGATCGGGGGAGCAGTACTTC.

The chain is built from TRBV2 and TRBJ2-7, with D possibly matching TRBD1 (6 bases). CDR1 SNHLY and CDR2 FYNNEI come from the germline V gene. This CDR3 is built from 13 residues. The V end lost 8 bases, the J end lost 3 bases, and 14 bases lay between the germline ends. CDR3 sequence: CASAKGQIYEQYF. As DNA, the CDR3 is TGTGCCAGCGCCAAAGGACAGATCTACGAGCAGTACTTC.

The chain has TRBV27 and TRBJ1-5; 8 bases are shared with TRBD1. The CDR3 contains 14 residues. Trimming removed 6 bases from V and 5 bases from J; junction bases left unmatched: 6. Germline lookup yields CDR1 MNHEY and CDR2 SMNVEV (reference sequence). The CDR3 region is CASSRDRFYQPQHF. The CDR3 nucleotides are TGTGCCAGCAGCCGGGACAGGTTTTATCAGCCCCAGCATTTT.

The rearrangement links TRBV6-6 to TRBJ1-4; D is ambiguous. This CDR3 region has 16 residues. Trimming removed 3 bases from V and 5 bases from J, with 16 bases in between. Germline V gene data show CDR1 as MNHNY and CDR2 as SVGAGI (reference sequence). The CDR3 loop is CASSYSRTDRNEKLFF. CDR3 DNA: TGTGCCAGCAGTTATTCCAGGACGGACCGGAATGAAAAACTGTTTTTT.

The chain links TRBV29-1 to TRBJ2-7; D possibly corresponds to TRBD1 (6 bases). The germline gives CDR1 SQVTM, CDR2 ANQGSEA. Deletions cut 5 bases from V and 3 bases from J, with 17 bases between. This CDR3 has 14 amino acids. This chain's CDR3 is CSVISPGTLYEQYF. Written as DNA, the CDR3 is TGCAGCGTTATATCACCCGGGACACTCTACGAGCAGTACTTC.

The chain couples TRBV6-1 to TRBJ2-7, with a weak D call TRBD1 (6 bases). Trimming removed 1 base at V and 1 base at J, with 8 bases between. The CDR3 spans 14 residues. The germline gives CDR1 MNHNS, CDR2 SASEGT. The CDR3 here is CASSEGDISYEQYF. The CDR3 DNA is TGTGCCAGCAGTGAAGGGGACATTTCCTACGAGCAGTACTTC.

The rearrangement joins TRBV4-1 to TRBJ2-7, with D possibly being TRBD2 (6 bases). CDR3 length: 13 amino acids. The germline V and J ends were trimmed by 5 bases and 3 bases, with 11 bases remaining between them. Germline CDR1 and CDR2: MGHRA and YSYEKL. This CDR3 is CASSSRRDYEQYF. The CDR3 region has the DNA TGCGCCAGCAGCTCGCGGCGGGACTACGAGCAGTACTTC.

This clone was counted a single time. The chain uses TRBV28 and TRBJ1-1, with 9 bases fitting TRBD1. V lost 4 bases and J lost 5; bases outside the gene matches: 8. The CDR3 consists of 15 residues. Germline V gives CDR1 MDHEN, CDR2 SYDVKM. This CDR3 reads CASSSIGDRVTEAFF. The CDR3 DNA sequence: TGTGCCAGCAGTTCAATAGGGGACAGGGTGACTGAAGCTTTCTTT.

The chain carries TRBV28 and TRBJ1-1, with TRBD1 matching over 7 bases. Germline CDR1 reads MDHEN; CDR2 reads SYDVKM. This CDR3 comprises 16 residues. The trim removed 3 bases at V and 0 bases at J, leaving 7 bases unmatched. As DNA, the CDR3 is TGTGCCAGCAGTTTTCTCGGACAGGACATGAACACTGAAGCTTTCTTT. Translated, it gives CASSFLGQDMNTEAFF.

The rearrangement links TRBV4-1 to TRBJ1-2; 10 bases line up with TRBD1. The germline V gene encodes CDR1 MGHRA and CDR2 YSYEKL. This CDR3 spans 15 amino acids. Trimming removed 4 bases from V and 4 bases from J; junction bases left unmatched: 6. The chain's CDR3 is CASSLGQGGVYGYTF. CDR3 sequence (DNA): TGCGCCAGCAGCCTTGGACAGGGGGGGGTCTATGGCTACACCTTC.

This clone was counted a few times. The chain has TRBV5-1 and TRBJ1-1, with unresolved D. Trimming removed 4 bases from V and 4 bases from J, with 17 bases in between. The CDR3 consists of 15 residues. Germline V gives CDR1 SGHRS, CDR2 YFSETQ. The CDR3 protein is CASSDRTGGSTEAFF. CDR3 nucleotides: TGCGCCAGCAGCGACCGGACCGGCGGGAGCACTGAAGCTTTCTTT.

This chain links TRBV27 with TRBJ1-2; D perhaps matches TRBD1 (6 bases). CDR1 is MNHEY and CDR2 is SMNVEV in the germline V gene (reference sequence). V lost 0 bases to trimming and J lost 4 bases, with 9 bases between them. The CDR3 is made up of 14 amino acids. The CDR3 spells CASSLSRDIYGYTF. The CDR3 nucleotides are TGTGCCAGCAGTTTATCACGGGACATCTATGGCTACACCTTC.

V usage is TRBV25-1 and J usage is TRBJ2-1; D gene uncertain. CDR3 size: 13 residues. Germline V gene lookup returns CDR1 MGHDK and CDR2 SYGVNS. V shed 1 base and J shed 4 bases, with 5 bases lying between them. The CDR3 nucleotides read TGTGCCAGCAGTGAATTGGCTTACAATGAGCAGTTCTTC. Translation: CASSELAYNEQFF.

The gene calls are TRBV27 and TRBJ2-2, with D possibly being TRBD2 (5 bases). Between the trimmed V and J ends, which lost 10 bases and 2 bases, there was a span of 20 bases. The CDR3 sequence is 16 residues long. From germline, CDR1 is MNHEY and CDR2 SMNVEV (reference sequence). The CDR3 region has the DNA TGTGCCATCCGAAGCTCGGGGTCCGCCAACACCGGGGAGCTGTTTTTT. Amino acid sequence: CAIRSSGSANTGELFF.

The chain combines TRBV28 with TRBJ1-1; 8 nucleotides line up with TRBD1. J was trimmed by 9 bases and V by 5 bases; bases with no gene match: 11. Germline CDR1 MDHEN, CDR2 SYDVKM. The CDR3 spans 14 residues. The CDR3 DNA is TGTGCCAGCAGTGGGGGCGACAGGGGTTTGAAAGCTTTCTTT. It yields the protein CASSGGDRGLKAFF.

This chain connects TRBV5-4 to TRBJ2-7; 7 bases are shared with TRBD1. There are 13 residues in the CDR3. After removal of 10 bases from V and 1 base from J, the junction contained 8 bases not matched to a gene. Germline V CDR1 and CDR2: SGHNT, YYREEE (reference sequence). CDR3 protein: CAGETGKSYEQYF. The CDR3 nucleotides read TGTGCCGGAGAGACAGGGAAGTCCTACGAGCAGTACTTC.

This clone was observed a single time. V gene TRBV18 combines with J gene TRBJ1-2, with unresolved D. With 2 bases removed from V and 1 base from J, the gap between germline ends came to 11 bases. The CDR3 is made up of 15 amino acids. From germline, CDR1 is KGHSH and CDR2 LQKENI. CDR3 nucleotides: TGTGCCAGCTCACCAAGGTCCGGGGTTAACTATGGCTACACCTTC. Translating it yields CASSPRSGVNYGYTF. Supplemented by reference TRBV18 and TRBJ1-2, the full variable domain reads NAGVMQNPRHLVRRRGQEARLRCSPMKGHSHVYWYRQLPEEGLKFMVYLQKENIIDESGMPKERFSAEFPKEGPSILRIQQVVRGDSAAYFCASSPRSGVNYGYTFGSGTRLTVV.

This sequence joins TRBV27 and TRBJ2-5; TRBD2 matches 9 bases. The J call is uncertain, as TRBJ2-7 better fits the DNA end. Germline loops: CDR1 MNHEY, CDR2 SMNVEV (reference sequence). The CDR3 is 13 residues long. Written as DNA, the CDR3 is TGTGCCAGCAGGCGGGAGGGCCCCTACGAGCAGTACTTC. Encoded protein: CASRREGPYEQYF.

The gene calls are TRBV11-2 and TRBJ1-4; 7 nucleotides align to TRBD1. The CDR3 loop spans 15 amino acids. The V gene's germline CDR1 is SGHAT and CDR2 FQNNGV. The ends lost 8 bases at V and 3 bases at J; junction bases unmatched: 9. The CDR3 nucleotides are TGTGCCAGCCGACAAACAGGGGCCGCTAATGAAAAACTGTTTTTT. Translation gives CASRQTGAANEKLFF.

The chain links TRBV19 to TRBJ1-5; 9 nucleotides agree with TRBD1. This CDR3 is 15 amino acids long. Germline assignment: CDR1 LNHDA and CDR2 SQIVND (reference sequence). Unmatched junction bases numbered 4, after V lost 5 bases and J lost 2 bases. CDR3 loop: CASSPDRGRNQPQHF. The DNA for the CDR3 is TGTGCCAGTAGTCCGGACAGGGGACGCAATCAGCCCCAGCATTTT. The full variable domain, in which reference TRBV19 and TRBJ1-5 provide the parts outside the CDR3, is DGGITQSPKYLFRKEGQNVTLSCEQNLNHDAMYWYRQDPGQGLRLIYYSQIVNDFQKGDIAEGYSVSREKKESFPLTVTSAQKNPTAFYLCASSPDRGRNQPQHFGDGTRLSIL.